Below are 30 T cell receptor beta chains sequenced from a single sample in a study of blood T cell repertoires in COVID-19. The repertoire was sequenced with immunoSEQ multiplex PCR; TCRdb's copy has only in-frame clones and lacks some. The sample includes 150,000 to 200,000 clones, more than 75% seen only once; the top ten take approximately 13%. The sequencing input was peripheral blood. The receptors stem from a woman in her seventies with COVID-19, enrolled during active disease.

The chain combines TRBV13 with TRBJ2-5, with 10 nucleotides matching TRBD2. Unmatched junction bases numbered 10, after V lost 1 base and J lost 5 bases. CDR1 and CDR2 from the germline V gene are PRHDT and FYEKMQ (reference sequence). The CDR3 contains 17 residues. CDR3 sequence reads: CASSLVGLAGVQETQYF. The CDR3 bases are TGTGCCAGCAGCTTAGTCGGTCTAGCGGGAGTGCAGGAGACCCAGTACTTC.

V gene TRBV30 combines with J gene TRBJ2-5, with D perhaps TRBD2 (5 bases). CDR3 length: 14 amino acids. Trimming stripped 2 bases from V and 4 bases from J, with 14 bases between. Germline loops: CDR1 GTSNPN, CDR2 SVGIG (reference sequence). The CDR3 sequence is CAWSPGWERETQYF. CDR3 nucleotide sequence: TGTGCCTGGAGTCCAGGTTGGGAGCGAGAGACCCAGTACTTC.

This chain joins TRBV6-5 and TRBJ1-1; a possible D gene is TRBD1 (6 bases). The V gene's germline CDR1 is MNHEY and CDR2 SVGAGI. The CDR3 totals 12 residues. V lost 4 bases, J lost 5 bases, and 8 bases lay in between. CDR3 in amino acids: CASSFRGTEAFF. The CDR3 DNA is TGTGCCAGCAGTTTCAGGGGAACTGAAGCTTTCTTT.

The gene calls are TRBV2 and TRBJ1-4; D perhaps matches TRBD1 (6 bases). The CDR3 has 16 residues. Germline CDR1 SNHLY, CDR2 FYNNEI. V lost 6 bases, J lost 0 bases, and 14 bases lay in between. CDR3 amino acids: CASSNTGLTTNEKLFF. Written as DNA, the CDR3 is TGTGCCAGCAGCAATACAGGGCTTACAACTAATGAAAAACTGTTTTTT.

The chain has TRBV19 and TRBJ1-1, with 7 bases fitting TRBD1. The CDR3 is made up of 14 amino acids. Germline V CDR1 and CDR2: LNHDA, SQIVND (reference sequence). V lost 2 bases to trimming and J lost 9 bases; unmatched junction nucleotides: 9. CDR3 sequence (DNA): TGTGCCAGTAGTATAACCCGCTGGGGACAGAAAGCTTTCTTT. This encodes CASSITRWGQKAFF.

The chain is built from TRBV23-1 and TRBJ1-5, with D possibly TRBD1 on 6 matching bases. TRBV23-1 is an ORF for which the function is uncertain. Trimming left V 4 bases short and J 7 bases short, with 8 bases between. The CDR3 has 12 amino acids. CDR3 in amino acids: CASSLRGQPQHF. DNA for the CDR3: TGCGCCAGCAGTCTAAGGGGGCAGCCCCAGCATTTT.

J is TRBJ2-6 and V is TRBV23-1, with D tentatively TRBD1 (6 bases). TRBV23-1 is flagged as an ORF with uncertain function. V was clipped by 7 bases and J by 4 bases, with 17 bases between them. The CDR3 runs to 16 residues. The DNA for the CDR3 is TGCGCCAGCATGCCATATGGGGGCTCCGGGGCCAACGTCCTGACTTTC. This codes for CASMPYGGSGANVLTF.

The chain joins TRBV19 to TRBJ2-7, with D unclear. In germline, CDR1 is LNHDA, CDR2 SQIVND (reference sequence). The CDR3 totals 13 residues. V lost 1 base and J 3 bases, leaving 7 bases between the germline ends. The CDR3 nucleotides read TGTGCCAGTAGTATAGGAGGTGACTACGAGCAGTACTTC. Amino acids: CASSIGGDYEQYF.

The chain combines TRBV18 with TRBJ2-7; 7 bases are shared with TRBD2. Germline loops: CDR1 KGHSH, CDR2 LQKENI. CDR3 length equals 15 residues. The V gene end was trimmed by 3 bases and the J gene end by 2 bases; junction bases not matched to a gene: 7. CDR3 sequence (DNA): TGTGCCAGCTCACCGTACGACGGGAGGACCTACGAGCAGTACTTC. The encoded protein is CASSPYDGRTYEQYF.

The J gene is TRBJ2-3, the V gene TRBV7-8, with D possibly TRBD2 on 6 matching bases. Trimming removed 5 bases from V and 6 bases from J, with 24 bases in between. The germline CDR1 and CDR2 sequences are SGHVS and FQNEAQ. This CDR3 is built from 17 residues. The CDR3 is CASSQAGTGHWPDTQYF. CDR3 DNA: TGTGCCAGCAGCCAGGCCGGGACTGGCCACTGGCCTGATACGCAGTATTTT. Combining the CDR3 with reference TRBV7-8 and TRBJ2-3 gives the whole variable domain GAGVSQSPRYKVAKRGQDVALRCDPISGHVSLFWYQQALGQGPEFLTYFQNEAQLDKSGLPSDRFFAERPEGSVSTLKIQRTQQEDSAVYLCASSQAGTGHWPDTQYFGPGTRLTVL.

The V gene is TRBV5-1, the J gene TRBJ1-5, with a tentative D call TRBD1 (5 bases). This CDR3 spans 15 amino acids. Germline lookup yields CDR1 SGHRS and CDR2 YFSETQ. V lost 4 bases to trimming and J lost 4 bases, with 15 bases between them. The CDR3 coding sequence is TGCGCCAGCAGCACCTCGGCCGGGGGTAATCAGCCCCAGCATTTT. This codes for CASSTSAGGNQPQHF. Supplemented by reference TRBV5-1 and TRBJ1-5, the full variable domain reads KAGVTQTPRYLIKTRGQQVTLSCSPISGHRSVSWYQQTPGQGLQFLFEYFSETQRNKGNFPGRFSGRQFSNSRSEMNVSTLELGDSALYLCASSTSAGGNQPQHFGDGTRLSIL.

The chain joins TRBV2 to TRBJ1-2; the D gene is possibly TRBD1 (6 bases). V shed 10 bases and J shed 6 bases, with 12 bases lying between them. CDR3 length: 11 residues. Per germline, CDR1 SNHLY and CDR2 FYNNEI. CDR3 residues: CATTGFDGYTF. DNA for the CDR3: TGTGCCACAACAGGGTTTGATGGCTACACCTTC.

The chain is built from TRBV5-4 and TRBJ1-4; D might be TRBD1 (5 bases). CDR1 and CDR2 from the germline V gene are SGHNT and YYREEE (reference sequence). Trimming pared 5 bases from V and 0 bases from J, leaving 11 bases between. The length of the CDR3 is 15 residues. This CDR3 reads CASSRDSATNEKLFF. CDR3 bases: TGTGCCAGCAGTCGAGACAGCGCAACTAATGAAAAACTGTTTTTT.

The CDR3 is CASSIRVNNHEQYF. Here the CDR3 DNA reads TGTGCCAGTAGTATCCGGGTTAATAACCACGAGCAGTACTTC. The V and J genes are TRBV19 and TRBJ2-7; D gene ambiguous. Trimming took off 3 bases at V and 5 bases at J, with 14 bases between the two ends. The CDR3 spans 14 residues. In germline, CDR1 is LNHDA, CDR2 SQIVND (reference sequence).

J is TRBJ1-1 and V is TRBV6-5, with D uncertain. The length of the CDR3 is 13 residues. The ends were cut back, 8 bases at V and 0 bases at J, with 10 bases in the middle. Germline lookup yields CDR1 MNHEY and CDR2 SVGAGI. DNA for the CDR3: TGTGCCAGCGGAAAGCAGGTGAACACTGAAGCTTTCTTT. This gives the protein CASGKQVNTEAFF.

V and J are TRBV28 and TRBJ2-3; maybe TRBD1 (5 bases). CDR1 is MDHEN and CDR2 is SYDVKM in the germline V gene. The CDR3 contains 15 residues. Trimming stripped 1 base from V and 0 bases from J, with 8 bases between. This CDR3 reads CASSLFQGSTDTQYF. The CDR3 DNA follows: TGTGCCAGCAGTTTATTCCAGGGTAGCACAGATACGCAGTATTTT.

This chain joins TRBV19 and TRBJ1-1; D remains ambiguous. Deletions cut 2 bases from V and 1 base from J, with 5 bases between. The CDR3 contains 13 residues. CDR1 is LNHDA and CDR2 is SQIVND in the germline V gene (reference sequence). The CDR3: CASSITRNTEAFF. DNA for the CDR3: TGTGCCAGTAGTATAACGAGGAACACTGAAGCTTTCTTT.

The V and J genes are TRBV5-4 and TRBJ2-1; TRBD2 is a possible D gene (5 bases). The CDR3 contains 13 residues. V lost 3 bases and J lost 5, with 9 bases in between. Germline CDR1 and CDR2: SGHNT and YYREEE (reference sequence). The CDR3 DNA reads as TGTGCCAGCAGCTCGCCGGGGAACAATGAGCAGTTCTTC. Translated, it gives CASSSPGNNEQFF. Combining the CDR3 with reference TRBV5-4 and TRBJ2-1 gives the whole variable domain ETGVTQSPTHLIKTRGQQVTLRCSSQSGHNTVSWYQQALGQGPQFIFQYYREEENGRGNFPPRFSGLQFPNYSSELNVNALELDDSALYLCASSSPGNNEQFFGPGTRLTVL.

J is TRBJ1-6 and V is TRBV11-3; 7 bases are shared with TRBD1. Looked up from germline, CDR1 is SGHNT and CDR2 is YENEEA. V shed 4 bases, J shed 6 bases, and the junction held 6 bases outside the gene matches. The CDR3 spans 15 residues. This CDR3 is CASSSQGEVNSPLHF. The CDR3 DNA is TGTGCCAGCAGCTCCCAGGGGGAGGTTAATTCACCCCTCCACTTT.

The chain links TRBV18 to TRBJ2-7; perhaps TRBD1 as D (5 bases). The CDR3 runs 14 residues. V lost 2 bases, J lost 1 base, and 9 bases lay in between. The V gene's germline CDR1 is KGHSH and CDR2 LQKENI. The CDR3 loop reads CASSPRGKSYEQYF. Written as DNA, the CDR3 is TGTGCCAGCTCACCAAGGGGCAAATCCTACGAGCAGTACTTC.

The rearrangement uses TRBV9 and TRBJ1-4; tentative D call: TRBD1 (6 bases). Germline lookup yields CDR1 SGDLS and CDR2 YYNGEE. The CDR3 consists of 14 residues. V lost 7 bases and J 4 bases, leaving 14 bases between the germline ends. CDR3 residues: CASGPQGNNEKLFF. The CDR3 DNA reads TGTGCCAGCGGGCCACAGGGCAATAATGAAAAACTGTTTTTT. Drawing the rest from reference TRBV9 and TRBJ1-4, the complete variable domain is DSGVTQTPKHLITATGQRVTLRCSPRSGDLSVYWYQQSLDQGLQFLIQYYNGEERAKGNILERFSAQQFPDLHSELNLSSLELGDSALYFCASGPQGNNEKLFFGSGTQLSVL.

The rearrangement links TRBV6-6 to TRBJ2-1, with D maybe TRBD1 (5 bases). The CDR3 consists of 15 residues. The germline CDR1 and CDR2 sequences are MNHNY and SVGAGI (reference sequence). Trimming pared 3 bases from V and 6 bases from J, leaving 15 bases between. The CDR3: CASSYQGAASNEQFF. CDR3 nucleotides: TGTGCCAGCAGTTATCAAGGGGCGGCTAGCAATGAGCAGTTCTTC.

This clone was seen a few times. The chain joins TRBV7-2 to TRBJ2-1; D perhaps matches TRBD2 (6 bases). CDR3 length equals 13 residues. V was shortened by 5 bases and J by 9 bases, with 14 bases between the two germline ends. Germline assignment: CDR1 SGHTA and CDR2 FQGNSA. The CDR3 region has the DNA TGTGCCAGCAGCCGCGCTAGCGTAAGTGAGCAGTTCTTC. It is translated as CASSRASVSEQFF.

This chain connects TRBV9 to TRBJ2-7; 9 bases fit TRBD1. Trimming removed 3 bases from V and 4 bases from J; junction bases left unmatched: 2. Germline CDR1 is SGDLS and CDR2 is YYNGEE. The length of the CDR3 is 13 residues. The CDR3 DNA reads as TGTGCCAGCAGCGAGGGACAGGGATACGAGCAGTACTTC. It encodes CASSEGQGYEQYF.

The CDR3: CATSRASRDRAGNTIYF. CDR3 nucleotides: TGTGCCACCAGCAGAGCCTCGCGAGACAGGGCTGGAAACACCATATATTTT. The chain combines TRBV15 with TRBJ1-3; 7 positions match TRBD1. The CDR3 spans 17 residues. From germline, CDR1 is LNHNV and CDR2 YYDKDF (reference sequence). Trimming took 1 base from V and 2 from J; bases not matched to a gene: 8.

Only a few counts were recorded for this clone. This chain uses TRBV19 with TRBJ2-2; 7 bases map to TRBD1. Germline V gene data show CDR1 as LNHDA and CDR2 as SQIVND (reference sequence). The CDR3 is 15 amino acids. V lost 5 bases to trimming and J lost 2 bases; unmatched junction nucleotides: 5. The CDR3 spells CASSAGQVNTGELFF. The DNA for the CDR3 is TGTGCCAGTAGTGCTGGACAGGTTAACACCGGGGAGCTGTTTTTT.

This chain connects TRBV30 to TRBJ1-6; 7 nucleotides match TRBD1. V lost 8 bases and J lost 11; bases outside the gene matches: 12. CDR1 and CDR2 from the germline V gene are GTSNPN and SVGIG (reference sequence). The CDR3 runs to 13 residues. The CDR3 spells CAQGGQGGAPLHF. DNA of the CDR3: TGTGCCCAGGGCGGGCAGGGGGGTGCACCCCTCCACTTT.

This chain uses TRBV9 with TRBJ1-6; D not certain. CDR1 and CDR2 from the germline V gene are SGDLS and YYNGEE. This CDR3 has 15 amino acids. The V end lost 0 bases, the J end lost 4 bases, and 8 bases lay between the germline ends. The CDR3 DNA is TGTGCCAGCAGCGTAGAGTCAGGTTATAATTCACCCCTCCACTTT. Protein: CASSVESGYNSPLHF.

The V and J genes are TRBV23-1 and TRBJ1-1; D possibly corresponds to TRBD1 (5 bases). TRBV23-1 is an ORF, with its function uncertain. With 1 base removed from V and 7 bases from J, the gap between germline ends came to 22 bases. CDR3 length: 17 residues. CDR3: CASSQFGQGKNFGEAFF. DNA for the CDR3: TGCGCCAGCAGTCAATTTGGGCAGGGTAAGAATTTTGGTGAAGCTTTCTTT.

The gene calls are TRBV5-1 and TRBJ2-2; 7 nucleotides agree with TRBD1. The V gene end was trimmed by 2 bases and the J gene end by 3 bases; junction bases not matched to a gene: 4. Germline V gene data show CDR1 as SGHRS and CDR2 as YFSETQ. The CDR3 runs to 15 residues. CDR3 in DNA: TGCGCCAGCAGCTTCGTCCAGGGGGACACCGGGGAGCTGTTTTTT. This codes for CASSFVQGDTGELFF.